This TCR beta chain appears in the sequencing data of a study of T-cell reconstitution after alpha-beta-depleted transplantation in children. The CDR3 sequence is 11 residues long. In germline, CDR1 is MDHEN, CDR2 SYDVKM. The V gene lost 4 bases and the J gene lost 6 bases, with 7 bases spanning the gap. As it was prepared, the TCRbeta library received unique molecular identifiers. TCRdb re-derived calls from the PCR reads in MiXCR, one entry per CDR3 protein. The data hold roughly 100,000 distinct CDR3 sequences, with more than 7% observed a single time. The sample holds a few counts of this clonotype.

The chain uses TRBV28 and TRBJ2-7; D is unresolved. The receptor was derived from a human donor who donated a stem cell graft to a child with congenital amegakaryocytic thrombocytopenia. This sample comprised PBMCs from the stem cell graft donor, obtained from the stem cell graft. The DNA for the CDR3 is TGTGCCAGCAGTTCAAGAGGCGAGCAGTACTTC. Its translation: CASSSRGEQYF.